This T cell receptor (beta chain) was documented in a study of PD-L1 blockade in urothelial cancer. In the study overall: Anywhere from 0 to 3 prior chemotherapy regimens had been received by patients. General observations from the study: Tumor-linked clones in blood grew more by 3 weeks in durable-benefit patients.

The data were produced by immunoSEQ multiplex PCR, yet TCRdb's version contains in-frame clones alone and is incomplete. The top ten hold under 3.5% of the sample, which has some 60,000 clones, around 83% seen once. On this clone itself: Its target is unknown.

V lost 5 bases and J 4 bases, leaving 6 bases between the germline ends. Germline values: CDR1 MNHEY, CDR2 SMNVEV (reference sequence). The CDR3 contains 13 residues. The clonotype originates from a man between 50 and 59 years old with urothelial cancer. The sequencing here drew on PBMCs, taken around atezolizumab (anti-PD-L1) treatment. V gene TRBV27 combines with J gene TRBJ2-6; D unclear. The DNA of the CDR3 is TGTGCCAGCAGTCCCGGGGGGGCCAACGTCCTGACTTTC. Translation: CASSPGGANVLTF.